Below are 19 T cell receptor beta chains sequenced from a single sample in a study of blood T cell repertoires in COVID-19. Method: immunoSEQ multiplex PCR; TCRdb's copy keeps in-frame clones and lacks some. The top ten hold approximately 24% of the sample, which has approximately 170,000 clones, less than 90% seen once. Sequencing was carried out using peripheral blood. These receptors were taken from a man in his 60s with acute or convalescent COVID-19.

The chain carries TRBV5-8 and TRBJ2-3; a weak D match, TRBD2 (5 bases). CDR3 length: 15 residues. Per the germline V gene, CDR1 is SGHTS and CDR2 is YDEGEE. V lost 2 bases, J lost 1 base, and 11 bases lay in between. CDR3 coding DNA: TGTGCCAGCAGCTTTTTCAGGACTCGCACAGATACGCAGTATTTT. Protein product: CASSFFRTRTDTQYF. The full variable domain, rest sourced from reference TRBV5-8 and TRBJ2-3, is EAGVTQSPTHLIKTRGQQATLRCSPISGHTSVYWYQQALGLGLQFLLWYDEGEERNRGNFPPRFSGRQFPNYSSELNVNALELEDSALYLCASSFFRTRTDTQYFGPGTRLTVL.

V is TRBV4-3 and J is TRBJ2-1, with D tentatively TRBD2 (5 bases). This CDR3 has 15 residues. Trimming shortened V by 0 bases and J by 6 bases, and 12 bases separated the two germline ends. Germline V lookup: CDR1 LGHNA, CDR2 YSLEER. The CDR3 sequence is CASSQDSRRTNEQFF. As DNA, the CDR3 is TGCGCCAGCAGCCAAGACTCCCGGAGGACCAATGAGCAGTTCTTC.

This rearrangement joins TRBV11-2 to TRBJ2-3; TRBD2 matches at 11 bases. The V and J ends lost 5 bases and 3 bases, in that order; junction bases with no gene match: 13. Germline CDR1 reads SGHAT; CDR2 reads FQNNGV. This CDR3 is built from 18 residues. This CDR3 is CASSPTRLAGFQTDTQYF. DNA for the CDR3: TGTGCCAGCAGCCCTACCAGACTAGCGGGGTTTCAGACAGATACGCAGTATTTT.

The chain uses TRBV27 and TRBJ1-3; D ambiguous. Trimming stripped 3 bases from V and 0 bases from J, with 6 bases between. Germline-derived CDR1 and CDR2 are MNHEY and SMNVEV (reference sequence). The CDR3 spans 14 residues. The CDR3 DNA reads as TGTGCCAGCAGTTTTAGCAACTCTGGAAACACCATATATTTT. Protein: CASSFSNSGNTIYF.

This chain uses TRBV4-2 with TRBJ1-2, with 9 bases aligning to TRBD1. Germline trimming cut 2 bases from V and 4 bases from J; bases unmatched to any gene: 8. The CDR3 length is 16 residues. Per germline, CDR1 LGHNA and CDR2 YNFKEQ. The CDR3 coding sequence is TGTGCCAGCAGCCAAAATTTCCGGACAGGGGTCTATGGCTACACCTTC. Its translation is CASSQNFRTGVYGYTF.

Points on this clone: Other DNA sequences in this sample translate to the same CDR3. The chain combines TRBV7-8 with TRBJ1-2; D not resolved. From germline, CDR1 is SGHVS and CDR2 FQNEAQ. There are 12 residues in the CDR3. V was cut by 3 bases and J by 6 bases, with 8 bases left in between. The CDR3 sequence: CASSFGLDGYTF. The DNA for the CDR3 is TGTGCCAGCAGCTTTGGCCTTGATGGCTACACCTTC.

The rearrangement uses TRBV5-1 and TRBJ1-2; D possibly corresponds to TRBD1 (6 bases). The CDR3 spans 13 residues. V was cut by 4 bases and J by 3 bases, with 10 bases left in between. Looked up from germline, CDR1 is SGHRS and CDR2 is YFSETQ. The CDR3 region is CASSISGDYGYTF. CDR3 bases: TGCGCCAGCAGCATCTCAGGGGACTATGGCTACACCTTC.

This sequence joins TRBV29-1 and TRBJ1-2; 9 bases are shared with TRBD1. In germline, CDR1 is SQVTM, CDR2 ANQGSEA. V lost 0 bases, J lost 6 bases, and 5 bases stayed unmatched. The CDR3 has 14 residues. In DNA form, the CDR3 reads TGCAGCGTTGAAGATCCGGACAGGGGAAATGGCTACACCTTC. As protein: CSVEDPDRGNGYTF.

The chain is built from TRBV6-5 and TRBJ1-3, with 8 bases aligning to TRBD1. The germline CDR1 and CDR2 sequences are MNHEY and SVGAGI. The length of the CDR3 is 14 residues. Trimming took 5 bases from V and 4 from J; bases not matched to a gene: 4. CDR3 sequence reads: CASSRTGWGNTIYF. The CDR3 nucleotides read TGTGCCAGCAGTCGGACAGGGTGGGGAAACACCATATATTTT.

This clone came up a few times. The V call is TRBV3-1 (or the pseudogene TRBV3-2), the J call TRBJ1-5; a possible D gene is TRBD1 (5 bases). Germline CDR1 is LGHDT and CDR2 is YNNKEL (reference sequence). The CDR3 covers 15 residues. V was shortened by 3 bases and J by 0 bases, with 9 bases between the two germline ends. CDR3 sequence reads: CASSHAQGSNQPQHF. In DNA, the CDR3 is TGTGCCAGCAGCCATGCCCAGGGTAGCAATCAGCCCCAGCATTTT.

The rearrangement uses TRBV5-4 and TRBJ2-1; 8 nucleotides align to TRBD2. Germline CDR1 is SGHNT and CDR2 is YYREEE (reference sequence). This CDR3 is 14 amino acids long. Trimming removed 4 bases from V and 7 bases from J; junction bases left unmatched: 7. The CDR3 DNA is TGTGCCAGCAGCAGTCCAGCGGGGGAGAATGAGCAGTTCTTC. It specifies CASSSPAGENEQFF.

The rearrangement links TRBV24-1 to TRBJ2-3, with TRBD2 as a possible D gene (8 bases). Germline-derived CDR1 and CDR2 are KGHDR and SFDVKD. V was shortened by 9 bases and J by 2 bases, with 14 bases between the two germline ends. The CDR3 runs to 14 residues. CDR3 region: CATREGALTDTQYF. The CDR3 nucleotides are TGTGCCACCCGGGAGGGGGCCCTCACAGATACGCAGTATTTT.

This chain connects TRBV28 to TRBJ1-2; 8 bases agree with TRBD1. After removal of 3 bases from V and 8 bases from J, the junction contained 8 bases not matched to a gene. The V gene's germline CDR1 is MDHEN and CDR2 SYDVKM. The CDR3 totals 14 residues. For the CDR3, the DNA is TGTGCCAGCAGTTTTTCGGACAGGGCTTTGGGCTACACCTTC. Translating it yields CASSFSDRALGYTF.

The chain links TRBV24-1 to TRBJ2-5, with D perhaps matching TRBD1 (5 bases). Trimming removed 1 base at V and 3 bases at J, with 8 bases between. The CDR3 length is 14 residues. The germline CDR1 and CDR2 sequences are KGHDR and SFDVKD. The DNA of the CDR3 is TGTGCCACCAGTGATTTCGCAGGGAAAGAGACCCAGTACTTC. Protein: CATSDFAGKETQYF.

The J gene is TRBJ1-4, the V gene TRBV28, with D tentatively TRBD1 (5 bases). Germline values: CDR1 MDHEN, CDR2 SYDVKM. The CDR3 sequence is 15 residues long. Trimming removed 3 bases from V and 7 bases from J, with 15 bases in between. DNA for the CDR3: TGTGCCAGCAGTTTGTCAAGCCAGGGCAGTGAAAAACTGTTTTTT. Translating it yields CASSLSSQGSEKLFF.

The rearrangement uses TRBV7-8 and TRBJ2-2; a possible D gene is TRBD2 (6 bases). Germline lookup yields CDR1 SGHVS and CDR2 FQNEAQ. The CDR3 consists of 14 residues. V lost 5 bases and J 10 bases, leaving 17 bases between the germline ends. In DNA form, the CDR3 reads TGTGCCAGCAGCCTCGGGACTCTCGGCGCGGAGCTGTTTTTT. This translates into CASSLGTLGAELFF. The whole variable domain, remainder taken from reference TRBV7-8 and TRBJ2-2, is GAGVSQSPRYKVAKRGQDVALRCDPISGHVSLFWYQQALGQGPEFLTYFQNEAQLDKSGLPSDRFFAERPEGSVSTLKIQRTQQEDSAVYLCASSLGTLGAELFFGEGSRLTVL.

This clone was recorded a few times. The chain has TRBV5-1 and TRBJ2-7; 12 nucleotides align to TRBD2. The germline gives CDR1 SGHRS, CDR2 YFSETQ. The CDR3 runs to 14 residues. J gave up 11 bases and V 0 bases, and 6 bases lay outside the gene matches. The CDR3 reads CASSLGTSGIRKYF. The CDR3 DNA reads TGCGCCAGCAGCTTGGGGACTAGCGGGATCAGGAAGTACTTC.

The J gene is TRBJ1-5, the V gene TRBV12-5, with 8 bases lining up with TRBD1. The length of the CDR3 is 15 residues. V lost 2 bases to trimming and J lost 3 bases; unmatched junction nucleotides: 3. Germline-derived CDR1 and CDR2 are LGHNT and FRNRAP. CDR3 DNA sequence: TGTGCTAGTGGTTTGTACAGGGGGTCCAATCAGCCCCAGCATTTT. As protein: CASGLYRGSNQPQHF.

This chain joins TRBV30 and TRBJ1-5; 8 positions agree with TRBD1. Germline V gives CDR1 GTSNPN, CDR2 SVGIG (reference sequence). The length of the CDR3 is 15 residues. Trimming cost V 0 bases and J 6 bases; bases outside gene matches: 7. CDR3 amino acids: CAWSVGGQVSQPQHF. Written as DNA, the CDR3 is TGTGCCTGGAGTGTAGGGGGACAGGTCAGTCAGCCCCAGCATTTT.